Listed here are 11 T cell receptor beta chains from one sample, sequenced in a study of post-analysis software for immune sequencing data. Points from the study as a whole: Among 5 or 6 TRBV segments more frequent in patients than controls were TRBV5-6, TRBV5-1 and TRBV20-1.

These TCRs are of unknown antigen specificity. Prepared TCR beta cDNA libraries contained unique molecular identifiers. Each CDR3 protein gets one entry after TCRdb re-called the PCR reads with MiXCR. The sample has approximately 690,000 distinct CDR3 sequences; 55% to 70% are singletons. Sequenced: blood. Receptors were obtained from a girl aged 2-15 years with multiple sclerosis.

This sequence joins TRBV7-9 and TRBJ2-1, with D possibly TRBD1 on 6 matching bases. V shed 6 bases and J shed 6 bases, with 9 bases lying between them. This CDR3 comprises 12 residues. Looked up from germline, CDR1 is SEHNR and CDR2 is FQNEAQ (reference sequence). CDR3 region: CASSWTVNEQFF. In DNA form, the CDR3 reads TGTGCCAGCAGTTGGACAGTCAATGAGCAGTTCTTC.

This chain uses TRBV12-3 or TRBV12-4 with TRBJ2-7; the match to TRBD2 covers 9 bases. The trim removed 7 bases at V and 0 bases at J, leaving 10 bases unmatched. The CDR3 is 16 amino acids. This chain's CDR3 is CASKGGLATSSYEQYF. In DNA form, the CDR3 reads TGTGCCAGCAAGGGAGGACTAGCGACGAGCTCCTACGAGCAGTACTTC.

The rearrangement uses TRBV15 and TRBJ2-6, with D perhaps being TRBD1 or TRBD2 (7 bases each). The CDR3 has 17 amino acids. V lost 9 bases and J lost 0, with 18 bases in between. Looked up from germline, CDR1 is LNHNV and CDR2 is YYDKDF (reference sequence). In DNA, the CDR3 is TGTGCCACTCAGGGAGGGGGCGCCGGCTCTGGGGCCAACGTCCTGACTTTC. Its protein is CATQGGGAGSGANVLTF.

The chain combines TRBV7-3 with TRBJ1-5; possibly TRBD1 for D (5 bases). CDR1 and CDR2 (germline): SGHTA, FQGTGA. This CDR3 region has 14 residues. V lost 2 bases and J 7 bases, leaving 12 bases between the germline ends. CDR3 region: CASSLSGPDQPQHF. CDR3 nucleotide sequence: TGTGCCAGCAGCTTATCAGGGCCCGACCAGCCCCAGCATTTT.

This clonotype came up a few times. The chain couples TRBV6-6 to TRBJ2-1; possibly TRBD2 for D (6 bases). Trimming took 4 bases from V and 8 from J, leaving 21 bases between them. Germline V lookup: CDR1 MNHNY, CDR2 SVGAGI (reference sequence). The length of the CDR3 is 16 residues. DNA of the CDR3: TGTGCCAGCAGTTCCGTGGGGACTTCCTCCGGAGATGAGCAGTTCTTC. This translates into CASSSVGTSSGDEQFF.

CDR3 amino acids: CASSSTTGGYNSPLHF. In DNA form, the CDR3 reads TGTGCCAGCAGCTCAACAACAGGGGGCTATAATTCACCCCTCCACTTT. V gene TRBV7-9 combines with J gene TRBJ1-6; the match to TRBD1 covers 8 bases. V shed 4 bases, J shed 3 bases, and the junction held 5 bases outside the gene matches. The CDR3 sequence is 16 residues long. Germline lookup yields CDR1 SEHNR and CDR2 FQNEAQ (reference sequence).

V and J are TRBV10-3 and TRBJ2-1; no clear D gene. Germline V lookup: CDR1 ENHRY, CDR2 SYGVKD. There are 12 residues in the CDR3. Deletions cut 9 bases from V and 6 bases from J, with 12 bases between. The CDR3 DNA is TGTGCCATGGTCTCGACGTCCAATGAGCAGTTCTTC. Amino acids: CAMVSTSNEQFF.

This rearrangement joins TRBV20-1 to TRBJ1-1; perhaps TRBD1 as D (6 bases). The CDR3 runs to 14 residues. The V end lost 0 bases, the J end lost 3 bases, and 11 bases lay between the germline ends. Germline CDR1 is DFQATT and CDR2 is SNEGSKA (reference sequence). CDR3 amino acids: CSARDHRVDTEAFF. The DNA for the CDR3 is TGCAGTGCTAGAGATCACAGGGTGGACACTGAAGCTTTCTTT.

The CDR3 nucleotides are TGCAGTGCTAGAGGGCCAGATTCACCCCTCCACTTT. It encodes CSARGPDSPLHF. The rearrangement joins TRBV20-1 to TRBJ1-6; D unresolved. Trimming shortened V by 1 base and J by 8 bases, and 6 bases separated the two germline ends. This CDR3 has 12 amino acids. In germline, CDR1 is DFQATT, CDR2 SNEGSKA (reference sequence).

The rearrangement joins TRBV29-1 to TRBJ2-1; 9 bases align to TRBD2. The germline V gene encodes CDR1 SQVTM and CDR2 ANQGSEA. Trimming took 4 bases from V and 11 from J; bases not matched to a gene: 12. This CDR3 contains 14 residues. CDR3 DNA sequence: TGCAGCGTTGTCTCGAGCGGGGGGCAAAGTAAGCAGTTCTTC. This encodes CSVVSSGGQSKQFF.

The V and J genes are TRBV14 and TRBJ2-5; no clear D gene. CDR3 length: 12 amino acids. With 4 bases removed from V and 7 bases from J, the gap between germline ends came to 10 bases. In germline, CDR1 is SGHDN, CDR2 FVKESK. CDR3 residues: CASSRSLATQYF. Here the CDR3 DNA reads TGTGCCAGCAGCCGATCCCTGGCGACCCAGTACTTC.